This T cell receptor beta chain was sequenced for a study of control samples from healthy donors and cancer patients. CDR3 length: 14 residues. The germline V gene has CDR1 LNHNV and CDR2 YYDKDF (reference sequence). Trimming pared 10 bases from V and 3 bases from J, leaving 18 bases between. This clone was counted only a few times. Produced via immunoSEQ multiplex PCR; TCRdb's table is partial and in-frame only. Of 140,000 to 150,000 clones in the sample, approximately 92% are singletons; the top ten hold 3% to 4%. The V and J genes are TRBV15 and TRBJ2-5; D may be TRBD2 (6 bases). The sample taken for sequencing was blood. This TCR was sampled from a man aged 25 to 40 in good health. The CDR3 reads CASKGRRGEETQYF. The CDR3 region has the DNA TGTGCCAGCAAGGGACGGAGGGGAGAAGAGACCCAGTACTTC.